The next 25 T cell receptor beta chains were all read from a single sample in a study of shared clonotypes between healthy human individuals. Sequencing was performed with immunoSEQ multiplex PCR; in TCRdb, only in-frame clones are kept and a portion is missing. The data show about 750,000 clones, with nearly 95% seen just once and approximately 25% held by the top ten. The naive CD8 subset, CD45RO-negative cells positively selected for CCR7, excluded terminally differentiated effector memory CD45RA+ cells. The material sequenced was naive CD8+ T cells sorted from blood. These receptors came from a man under 40 in good health.

This sequence joins TRBV7-9 and TRBJ1-1; unclear D gene. The germline V gene has CDR1 SEHNR and CDR2 FQNEAQ (reference sequence). CDR3 length: 13 amino acids. V dropped 5 bases and J dropped 4 bases, with 11 bases sitting between them. CDR3 DNA: TGTGCCAGCAGCCGGGTGGGAGTCACTGAAGCTTTCTTT. Translation gives CASSRVGVTEAFF.

The chain combines TRBV27 with TRBJ2-1; 9 bases agree with TRBD1. The V gene's germline CDR1 is MNHEY and CDR2 SMNVEV (reference sequence). J lost 5 bases, V lost 4 bases, and 9 bases had no gene match. The CDR3 runs to 16 residues. CDR3 sequence (DNA): TGTGCCAGCAGTTCCCCGGGACAGGGAAAAGACAATGAGCAGTTCTTC. Its translation: CASSSPGQGKDNEQFF.

V usage is TRBV9 and J usage is TRBJ2-2, with 12 bases matching TRBD1. Germline V CDR1 and CDR2: SGDLS, YYNGEE. V was pared by 3 bases and J by 1 base, with 7 bases of the junction left unmatched. CDR3 length equals 18 residues. The CDR3, as DNA: TGTGCCAGCAGCGGGGGACAGGGGGCTTCAAGGAACACCGGGGAGCTGTTTTTT. As protein: CASSGGQGASRNTGELFF. Variable domain in full (rest from reference TRBV9 and TRBJ2-2): DSGVTQTPKHLITATGQRVTLRCSPRSGDLSVYWYQQSLDQGLQFLIQYYNGEERAKGNILERFSAQQFPDLHSELNLSSLELGDSALYFCASSGGQGASRNTGELFFGEGSRLTVL.

This clone was found once. This chain uses TRBV19 with TRBJ2-1; a possible D gene is TRBD1 (5 bases). The CDR3 is 14 residues long. Germline V gives CDR1 LNHDA, CDR2 SQIVND (reference sequence). Trimming stripped 4 bases from V and 4 bases from J, with 11 bases between. This CDR3 reads CASSSVPGYNEQFF. The DNA for the CDR3 is TGTGCCAGTAGTAGTGTCCCAGGGTACAATGAGCAGTTCTTC.

V is TRBV28 and J is TRBJ2-1; D is perhaps TRBD2 (6 bases). CDR3 length: 17 amino acids. CDR1 is MDHEN, CDR2 SYDVKM, per germline. V gave up 4 bases and J gave up 0 bases, with 16 bases separating them. The CDR3 protein is CASSSPTGESSYNEQFF. The CDR3 DNA reads TGTGCCAGCAGTTCCCCAACGGGGGAGAGCTCCTACAATGAGCAGTTCTTC.

The V gene is TRBV19, the J gene TRBJ2-3; 8 bases are shared with TRBD2. V shed 6 bases and J 3 bases; nucleotides not matched to a gene: 8. Germline V lookup: CDR1 LNHDA, CDR2 SQIVND (reference sequence). CDR3 length: 15 amino acids. In DNA form, the CDR3 reads TGTGCCAGTAGCGTAGCGGGATTGGCAACAGATACGCAGTATTTT. This sequence encodes CASSVAGLATDTQYF. Full variable domain (missing parts from reference TRBV19 and TRBJ2-3): DGGITQSPKYLFRKEGQNVTLSCEQNLNHDAMYWYRQDPGQGLRLIYYSQIVNDFQKGDIAEGYSVSREKKESFPLTVTSAQKNPTAFYLCASSVAGLATDTQYFGPGTRLTVL.

This rearrangement joins TRBV30 to TRBJ2-7, with 12 bases aligning to TRBD2. With 7 bases clipped from V and 4 bases from J, the junction kept 5 bases outside the gene matches. CDR1 and CDR2 (germline): GTSNPN, SVGIG (reference sequence). The CDR3 covers 13 residues. CDR3 DNA sequence: TGTGCCTCGACTAGCGGGAGTTCTTACGAGCAGTACTTC. Protein: CASTSGSSYEQYF.

This clone has just one count. The chain combines TRBV28 with TRBJ2-1; 9 nucleotides agree with TRBD2. This CDR3 has 13 amino acids. The germline V gene encodes CDR1 MDHEN and CDR2 SYDVKM. Germline trimming cut 8 bases from V and 8 bases from J; bases unmatched to any gene: 7. CDR3 protein: CASGGLANYEQFF. The CDR3 nucleotides read TGTGCCAGCGGGGGACTAGCTAACTATGAGCAGTTCTTC.

This rearrangement joins TRBV27 to TRBJ2-3, with D tentatively TRBD1 (6 bases). CDR3 size: 15 residues. Germline CDR1 reads MNHEY; CDR2 reads SMNVEV (reference sequence). V lost 8 bases and J 0 bases, leaving 15 bases between the germline ends. The CDR3 spells CASWTRTDSTDTQYF. The CDR3 DNA follows: TGTGCCAGCTGGACCCGGACAGACAGCACAGATACGCAGTATTTT.

V and J are TRBV2 and TRBJ2-7; a weak D match, TRBD2 (5 bases). The V and J ends lost 0 bases and 0 bases respectively, with 12 bases between them. There are 16 residues in the CDR3. Germline V gene data show CDR1 as SNHLY and CDR2 as FYNNEI. This CDR3 is CASSEAHRLSSYEQYF. The CDR3 nucleotides are TGTGCCAGCAGTGAAGCTCACAGACTAAGCTCCTACGAGCAGTACTTC.

This chain links TRBV6-1 with TRBJ2-7; 9 nucleotides align to TRBD1. CDR1 MNHNS and CDR2 SASEGT come from the germline V gene. Trimming at V came to 3 bases and at J to 5 bases, leaving 8 bases not matched to a gene. The CDR3 is made up of 15 amino acids. CDR3 region: CASSETPDRGNEQYF. DNA of the CDR3: TGTGCCAGCAGTGAGACGCCGGACAGGGGCAACGAGCAGTACTTC.

The chain couples TRBV7-9 to TRBJ2-1, with 7 positions matching TRBD2. The V gene's germline CDR1 is SEHNR and CDR2 FQNEAQ (reference sequence). The V gene end was trimmed by 1 base and the J gene end by 6 bases; junction bases not matched to a gene: 6. This CDR3 comprises 15 residues. CDR3: CASSLGSGLFNEQFF. CDR3 bases: TGTGCCAGCAGCTTAGGTAGCGGGCTATTCAATGAGCAGTTCTTC. The full variable domain, its missing parts supplied by reference TRBV7-9 and TRBJ2-1, is DTGVSQNPRHKITKRGQNVTFRCDPISEHNRLYWYRQTLGQGPEFLTYFQNEAQLEKSRLLSDRFSAERPKGSFSTLEIQRTEQGDSAMYLCASSLGSGLFNEQFFGPGTRLTVL.

The chain couples TRBV28 to TRBJ1-2; D ambiguous. Germline-derived CDR1 and CDR2 are MDHEN and SYDVKM. This CDR3 is 14 amino acids long. V gave up 3 bases and J gave up 7 bases, with 15 bases separating them. CDR3 sequence: CASSFGLSTGGYTF. The CDR3 coding sequence is TGTGCCAGCAGTTTTGGGCTGTCTACGGGTGGCTACACCTTC.

The chain carries TRBV7-8 and TRBJ2-3, with unresolved D. The CDR3 runs 14 residues. The germline V gene has CDR1 SGHVS and CDR2 FQNEAQ. Trimming took off 3 bases at V and 1 base at J, with 8 bases between the two ends. CDR3 DNA sequence: TGTGCCAGCAGCTTCTCCGTGGGCACAGATACGCAGTATTTT. Protein: CASSFSVGTDTQYF.

CDR3 residues: CAISEVQRGIDTQYF. The CDR3 nucleotides are TGTGCCATCAGTGAGGTTCAGCGGGGGATAGATACGCAGTATTTT. This chain joins TRBV10-3 and TRBJ2-3; 8 bases fit TRBD2. Germline lookup yields CDR1 ENHRY and CDR2 SYGVKD. The ends lost 2 bases at V and 5 bases at J; junction bases unmatched: 6. This CDR3 comprises 15 residues.

The chain couples TRBV7-6 to TRBJ2-1, with D perhaps matching TRBD2 (5 bases). CDR3 length equals 15 residues. Between the trimmed V and J ends, which lost 4 bases and 2 bases, there was a span of 12 bases. Germline V gene lookup returns CDR1 SGHVS and CDR2 FNYEAQ. This CDR3 reads CASSSFAGAYNEQFF. In nucleotides, the CDR3 is TGTGCCAGCAGCTCATTCGCCGGGGCCTACAATGAGCAGTTCTTC.

This clone showed up just once. The V call is TRBV6-6, the J call TRBJ2-5; D is unresolved. Germline CDR1 and CDR2: MNHNY and SVGAGI (reference sequence). The CDR3 sequence is 15 residues long. Between the trimmed V and J ends, which lost 8 bases and 4 bases, there was a span of 20 bases. In DNA form, the CDR3 reads TGTGCCAGCGTTAAAGGCGCACGAACCGGAGAGACCCAGTACTTC. Translation: CASVKGARTGETQYF.

The J gene is TRBJ1-1, the V gene TRBV11-2; D call uncertain. The CDR3 loop spans 15 amino acids. The germline V and J ends were trimmed by 4 bases and 8 bases, with 20 bases remaining between them. Per germline, CDR1 SGHAT and CDR2 FQNNGV. DNA for the CDR3: TGTGCCAGCAGCTCCGAATCGGGTCAGGTTCCCGAAGCTTTCTTT. It translates to CASSSESGQVPEAFF.

This sequence joins TRBV7-9 and TRBJ2-5; maybe TRBD2 (5 bases). V shed 3 bases and J shed 1 base, with 15 bases lying between them. Germline V gene lookup returns CDR1 SEHNR and CDR2 FQNEAQ (reference sequence). The CDR3 is 16 amino acids. The CDR3 sequence: CASSFRLGISQETQYF. CDR3 coding DNA: TGTGCCAGCAGCTTCAGGCTCGGGATTTCCCAAGAGACCCAGTACTTC.

The chain combines TRBV5-8 with TRBJ2-5, with a possible D match to TRBD1 (6 bases). This CDR3 has 14 residues. Germline CDR1 SGHTS, CDR2 YDEGEE. V gave up 3 bases and J gave up 4 bases, with 13 bases separating them. The CDR3 DNA follows: TGTGCCAGCAGCTCCCGACAGGTTCTAGAGACCCAGTACTTC. Translation: CASSSRQVLETQYF.

The V gene is TRBV4-1, the J gene TRBJ1-1, with no clear D. Germline CDR1 is MGHRA and CDR2 is YSYEKL. The CDR3 has 14 residues. V gave up 4 bases and J gave up 1 base, with 10 bases separating them. CDR3 in amino acids: CASSLQSENTEAFF. The CDR3 DNA sequence: TGCGCCAGCAGCCTTCAGTCGGAGAACACTGAAGCTTTCTTT.

As for this clone: At the DNA level, this CDR3 is encoded by other sequences in the same sample as well. CDR3 residues: CASSGSLAKNIQYF. Written as DNA, the CDR3 is TGTGCCAGCAGCGGAAGCCTAGCCAAAAACATTCAGTACTTC. This chain connects TRBV9 to TRBJ2-4; D not resolved. This CDR3 contains 14 residues. Germline CDR1 is SGDLS and CDR2 is YYNGEE. The V gene lost 3 bases and the J gene lost 0 bases, with 7 bases spanning the gap.

The count of this clone is one. The V call is TRBV19, the J call TRBJ2-1, with D maybe TRBD2 (6 bases). Trimming cost V 3 bases and J 3 bases, with 12 bases left between them. The CDR3 sequence is 15 residues long. Germline CDR1 and CDR2: LNHDA and SQIVND (reference sequence). The CDR3 DNA follows: TGTGCCAGTAGTATTCATACCGGGAGCTACAATGAGCAGTTCTTC. Amino acid sequence: CASSIHTGSYNEQFF.

J is TRBJ2-5 and V is TRBV5-1; perhaps TRBD1 as D (5 bases). CDR1 SGHRS and CDR2 YFSETQ come from the germline V gene. Trimming cost V 0 bases and J 0 bases, with 6 bases left between them. The CDR3 consists of 14 residues. CDR3 sequence reads: CASSLDRYQETQYF. The DNA of the CDR3 is TGCGCCAGCAGCTTGGACAGGTACCAAGAGACCCAGTACTTC.

V usage is TRBV10-2 and J usage is TRBJ2-1, with D possibly being TRBD1 (5 bases). V was trimmed by 2 bases and J by 4 bases, leaving 15 bases between them. CDR3 size: 16 residues. Germline CDR1 and CDR2: WSHSY and SAAADI. The chain's CDR3 is CASSEQPGPPYNEQFF. In DNA, the CDR3 is TGCGCCAGCAGTGAGCAACCAGGGCCGCCTTACAATGAGCAGTTCTTC.